Below, one TCR beta chain is given with its context. Other nucleotide sequences from this sample produce the same CDR3. Germline CDR1 and CDR2: SEHNR and FQNEAQ (reference sequence). This CDR3 comprises 12 residues. The V end was cut by 5 bases, the J end by 3 bases, with 7 bases between. This entry is derived from a study of blood T cell repertoires in COVID-19. In the authors' workflow: Amplification with reference gene primers provided the estimates of nucleated cell counts. Clones were read by immunoSEQ multiplex PCR, and TCRdb kept only the in-frame ones, dropping some. D and trimming were read from the DNA, whereas the V and J calls and clone size are those reported in that table. The data show about 360,000 clones, 88% seen once.

The rearrangement joins TRBV7-9 to TRBJ1-1; D remains unclear. Sequenced sample: PBMCs or T cells enriched from blood (not recorded which). The TCR comes from a woman between 35 and 50 years old with acute COVID-19. The CDR3 DNA follows: TGTGCCAGCAGCCTCCGGGACACTGAAGCTTTCTTT. Translated, it gives CASSLRDTEAFF.